A selection of T cell receptor beta chains follows, all from one sample in a study of identical twins. MiXCR was run by TCRdb on the 5' RACE reads, yielding one entry per CDR3 protein. The table has 280,000 or so distinct CDR3 sequences, under 9.5% seen once; the top ten hold approximately 2.1%. This sample also appeared in a second study, on yellow fever vaccine responses in identical twins.

Specimen: memory (CD45RO+) T cells sorted from blood. The origin of the receptors is a woman younger than 35 in good health. CDR3s include the opening cysteine and the closing phenylalanine or tryptophan. The D gene is left open where the match is weak. Rows may omit the clone size; those that give it use once, few, many or a size class.

clone_size j_call d_call v_call cdr3_nt cdr3_aa
many TRBJ1-4 NA TRBV20-1 TGCAGTGCTAGAGCTAGGGGACTGATTGAAAAACTGTTTTTT CSARARGLIEKLFF
many TRBJ2-2 NA TRBV6-2/TRBV6-3 TGTGCCAGCAGTTACAGGGACTGGGAGCTGTTTTTT CASSYRDWELFF
many TRBJ1-5 TRBD1 TRBV27 TGTGCCAGCAGCCAAGGACAGGGGCATCAGCCCCAGCATTTT CASSQGQGHQPQHF
many TRBJ2-3 TRBD1 TRBV7-8 TGTGCCAGCAGCCCACACTCGGGACAGGGGGTAACAGATACGCAGTATTTT CASSPHSGQGVTDTQYF
NA TRBJ1-1 NA TRBV11-2 TGTGCCAGCAGCCCAAGGACAGCCTTGAACACTGAAGCTTTCTTT CASSPRTALNTEAFF
medium-sized TRBJ2-5 NA TRBV20-1 TGCAGTGCCCCACCAGATGGAGAGACCCAGTACTTC CSAPPDGETQYF
few TRBJ1-5 NA TRBV6-5 TGTGCCAGCAGTTACAACAACAACAATCAGCCCCAGCATTTT CASSYNNNNQPQHF
few TRBJ2-5 TRBD2 TRBV6-2/TRBV6-3 TGTGCCAGCAGTGGACTAGCGGTACAAGAGACCCAGTACTTC CASSGLAVQETQYF
many TRBJ2-3 TRBD2 TRBV11-2 TGTGCCAGCAGCTTAGGGCGGGGGTCCAGCACAGATACGCAGTATTTT CASSLGRGSSTDTQYF
NA TRBJ2-2 TRBD1 TRBV10-2 TGCGCCACCCGGACAGGGTCCACCGGGGAGCTGTTTTTT CATRTGSTGELFF
NA TRBJ2-6 NA TRBV19 TGTGCCAGTAAAACGCGCAGCAAGTCCTCTGGGGCCAACGTCCTGACTTTC CASKTRSKSSGANVLTF
few TRBJ2-6 NA TRBV7-3 TGTGCCAGCAGCGTTACAGGGAGCGGTGGGGCCAACGTCCTGACTTTC CASSVTGSGGANVLTF
many TRBJ1-4 NA TRBV29-1 TGCAGCGTCACCCTCGGGACCTCCGGGCTGGAAAAACTGTTTTTT CSVTLGTSGLEKLFF
NA TRBJ2-5 NA TRBV18 TGTGCCAGCTCACCCCAGCAGGGAGGACGAGAGACCCAGTACTTC CASSPQQGGRETQYF
many TRBJ2-3 TRBD1 TRBV5-1 TGCGCCAGCAGCTCCGGACAGGGGGGGAGAACAGATACGCAGTATTTT CASSSGQGGRTDTQYF
few TRBJ2-3 TRBD1 TRBV25-1 TGTGCCAGCAGTGAACCAGGACAGGGCTTGAGCACAGATACGCAGTATTTT CASSEPGQGLSTDTQYF
few TRBJ2-7 TRBD1 TRBV28 TGTGCCAGCACCGAAGGGACAGGTCCTGTCCACGAGCAGTACTTC CASTEGTGPVHEQYF
few TRBJ1-2 NA TRBV7-9 TGTGCCAGCAGCTCCCTCCCGGGTGGGTCCTATGGCTACACCTTC CASSSLPGGSYGYTF
NA TRBJ1-3 NA TRBV12-3/TRBV12-4 TGTGCCAGCAGTTTATATCCCGGCCAGAATGAGTATTTT CASSLYPGQNEYF
NA TRBJ2-1 NA TRBV4-1 TGCGCCAGCAGCCAACCCCTCAGCTCCTACAATGAGCAGTTCTTC CASSQPLSSYNEQFF
many TRBJ1-1 NA TRBV5-1 TGCGCCAGCAGCTGGGACACAGGGAACACTGAAGCTTTCTTT CASSWDTGNTEAFF
many TRBJ2-2 NA TRBV4-1 TGCGCCAGCAGCCAATCTACAGTCCTCCCCGGGGAGCTGTTTTTT CASSQSTVLPGELFF
few TRBJ1-6 NA TRBV11-2 TGTGCCAGCAGCTTAGGGACAGCGGTACACTCACCCCTCCACTTT CASSLGTAVHSPLHF
NA TRBJ1-2 NA TRBV4-1 TGCGCCAGCAGCCAAGATCTGGATCCGCGGTATGGCTACACCTTC CASSQDLDPRYGYTF
few TRBJ1-2 NA TRBV20-1 TGCAGTGCTACCAGGGGTGGTGGCTACACCTTC CSATRGGGYTF
few TRBJ1-4 NA TRBV6-1 TGTGCCATGCCCGGGCTGAGAAATGAAAAACTGTTTTTT CAMPGLRNEKLFF
NA TRBJ2-5 NA TRBV6-1 TGTGCCAGCAGTGTTAGCGCAGCTGGGGAGACCCAGTACTTC CASSVSAAGETQYF
many TRBJ2-2 TRBD1 TRBV24-1 TGTGCCACCAGTGATGACAGGGACACCGGGGAGCTGTTTTTT CATSDDRDTGELFF
many TRBJ2-6 NA TRBV5-1 TGCGCCAGCAGCTTGGGTTCTGGGGCCAACGTCCTGACTTTC CASSLGSGANVLTF
many TRBJ2-7 NA TRBV25-1 TGTGCCAGCACAGGGGACGGTACCTACGAGCAGTACTTC CASTGDGTYEQYF
few TRBJ2-2 NA TRBV11-2 TGTGCCAGCAGCTTTCGAGGGGGGGGCCAGGGGGCTTTCACCGGGGAGCTGTTTTTT CASSFRGGGQGAFTGELFF
few TRBJ1-6 NA TRBV20-1 TGCAGTGCTAGTTTAGGCCCCAGTTCACCCCTCCACTTT CSASLGPSSPLHF
NA TRBJ1-5 NA TRBV11-2 TGTGCCAGCAGCTTAACGAGCTATCAGCCCCAGCATTTT CASSLTSYQPQHF
many TRBJ2-3 TRBD2 TRBV24-1 TGTGCCACCAGTGAGAAAGGACTAGCGGGGGCCACAGATACGCAGTATTTT CATSEKGLAGATDTQYF
few TRBJ2-1 NA TRBV7-3 TGTGCCAGCAGCTCCCCCGGACTCAAGCAGTTCTTC CASSSPGLKQFF
NA TRBJ2-2 NA TRBV18 TGTGCCAGCTCACCAGGTCTGAGTTTGGCGAACACCGGGGAGCTGTTTTTT CASSPGLSLANTGELFF
many TRBJ1-2 TRBD1 TRBV15 TGTGCCACCAGCAGAGGCGGACAGGGGGAATCTGGCTACACCTTC CATSRGGQGESGYTF
NA TRBJ2-7 TRBD2 TRBV27 TGTGCCAGCAGTTTATCAGCTAGCGGGAGCCATAGGAAGTACTTC CASSLSASGSHRKYF
NA TRBJ2-1 NA TRBV25-1 TGTGCCAGCAGTGCCGAGGACGGGAGCTCCTACAATGAGCAGTTCTTC CASSAEDGSSYNEQFF
few TRBJ2-2 TRBD1 TRBV28 TGTGCCAGCAGTCCGGGACAGGGGATGTGGAGGAACACCGGGGAGCTGTTTTTT CASSPGQGMWRNTGELFF
many TRBJ2-6 TRBD1 TRBV28 TGTGCCAGCAGTTTAGGAACAGGGGGACTGGGCGTCCTGACTTTC CASSLGTGGLGVLTF
NA TRBJ2-7 NA TRBV21-1 TGTGCCAGCAGCCATACCAGCTCGCCCTCCGAGCAGTACTTC CASSHTSSPSEQYF
NA TRBJ2-5 TRBD2 TRBV7-2 TGTGCCAGCAGCCCCAGACTAGCGGGGTTTCAAGAGACCCAGTACTTC CASSPRLAGFQETQYF
few TRBJ2-2 TRBD1 TRBV20-1 TGCAGTGCTAGAAGCCCCGGGACAGGGGGCACCGGGGAGCTGTTTTTT CSARSPGTGGTGELFF
once TRBJ2-3 NA TRBV3-1 TGTGCCAGCAGCCCAACTTCTAATCCCACACATACGCAGTATTTT CASSPTSNPTHTQYF
many TRBJ2-2 TRBD1 TRBV6-5 TGTGCCAGCAGTTACTCGGCAGGGGGTGACGGGGAGCTGTTTTTT CASSYSAGGDGELFF
few TRBJ1-6 TRBD1 TRBV6-5 TGTGCCAGCAGTTACTCGCCGACAGGGGCCAATAATTCACCCCTCCACTTT CASSYSPTGANNSPLHF
NA TRBJ2-5 NA TRBV10-3 TGTGCCATCAAAGCGGGTCTATTCGGGGAGACCCAGTACTTC CAIKAGLFGETQYF
many TRBJ2-2 TRBD1 TRBV27 TGTGCCAGCAGTTTAGGACAGGGCGGCACCGGGGAGCTGTTTTTT CASSLGQGGTGELFF
NA TRBJ2-2 NA TRBV20-1 TGCAGTGCTAGAGGAGTTCTAGCCGGCACCGGGGAGCTGTTTTTT CSARGVLAGTGELFF
many TRBJ2-5 NA TRBV5-1 TGCGCCAGCAGCTGGGGGTTCAGGGAGACCCAGTACTTC CASSWGFRETQYF
many TRBJ2-1 NA TRBV15 TGTGCCACCAGCAGAGAGGCCTACAATGAGCAGTTCTTC CATSREAYNEQFF
NA TRBJ2-2 NA TRBV12-3/TRBV12-4 TGTGCCAGCAGTTTTCGGAATAGCGCGAACACCGGGGAGCTGTTTTTT CASSFRNSANTGELFF
many TRBJ2-1 NA TRBV2 TGTGCCAGCAGTGAAGCAGCTTCCTACAATGAGCAGTTCTTC CASSEAASYNEQFF
NA TRBJ1-6 NA TRBV4-1 TGCGCCAGCAGCCGCCGGGACACCAGCTCCTATAATTCACCCCTCCACTTT CASSRRDTSSYNSPLHF
NA TRBJ1-1 NA TRBV29-1 TGCAGCGTTGCGCAAGGCACTGAAGCTTTCTTT CSVAQGTEAFF
NA TRBJ1-2 NA TRBV7-9 TGTGCCAGCAGCCGGGTTGGCACGGGTAGGGAAAGCTACACCTTC CASSRVGTGRESYTF